These 29 T cell receptor beta chains were sequenced from one sample in a study of PD-1 blockade in classical Hodgkin lymphoma. Profiling relied on immunoSEQ multiplex PCR, and the TCRdb table lists in-frame clones only, not all of them. The sample has over 85,000 clones, roughly four fifths seen once; the top ten hold 16%. The patients all showed relapse after autologous stem cell transplantation, while their brentuximab vedotin exposure varied. The starting material was peripheral blood mononuclear cells (PBMCs), obtained before the second cycle of nivolumab. These receptors all come from a human donor with classical Hodgkin lymphoma.

The chain carries TRBV28 and TRBJ2-1, with 7 bases identical to TRBD2. Germline V gene data show CDR1 as MDHEN and CDR2 as SYDVKM. This CDR3 is built from 15 residues. Trimming took 7 bases from V and 9 from J; bases not matched to a gene: 15. The CDR3 loop reads CASTELRTSHGEQFF. DNA of the CDR3: TGTGCCAGCACCGAACTCAGGACTAGTCACGGTGAGCAGTTCTTC.

By sample fraction, this clone is medium-sized. The rearrangement joins TRBV11-2 to TRBJ1-1; D gene ambiguous. Germline V lookup: CDR1 SGHAT, CDR2 FQNNGV. The CDR3 has 14 amino acids. The V end lost 1 base, the J end lost 4 bases, and 10 bases lay between the germline ends. The CDR3 bases are TGTGCCAGCAGCTTAGGAGGGCCACTCACTGAAGCTTTCTTT. Its translation is CASSLGGPLTEAFF.

The rearrangement joins TRBV7-2 to TRBJ1-1; D remains unclear. The CDR3 totals 14 residues. V lost 2 bases and J 0 bases, leaving 7 bases between the germline ends. Per the germline V gene, CDR1 is SGHTA and CDR2 is FQGNSA. The CDR3 sequence is CASSLMAVNTEAFF. CDR3 sequence (DNA): TGTGCCAGCAGCTTAATGGCGGTGAACACTGAAGCTTTCTTT.

This clone was observed a handful of times. The rearrangement uses TRBV30 and TRBJ2-2; D unresolved. CDR1 and CDR2 (germline): GTSNPN, SVGIG (reference sequence). The CDR3 has 13 amino acids. V was cut by 1 base and J by 4 bases, with 7 bases left in between. CDR3 DNA: TGTGCCTGGAGTGCGACCCCCACCGGGGAGCTGTTTTTT. Translation: CAWSATPTGELFF.

The gene calls are TRBV10-3 and TRBJ1-6; 8 bases map to TRBD1. The CDR3 sequence is 14 residues long. The germline gives CDR1 ENHRY, CDR2 SYGVKD. Trimming at V came to 5 bases and at J to 10 bases, leaving 7 bases not matched to a gene. The CDR3 region has the DNA TGTGCCATCAGTCCCACAGGGGGTTGGTCACCCCTCCACTTT. This encodes CAISPTGGWSPLHF.

The CDR3 sequence is CASSSTRFGGTDTQYF. CDR3 DNA sequence: TGTGCCAGCAGTTCTACTAGGTTTGGGGGAACAGATACGCAGTATTTT. The V and J genes are TRBV27 and TRBJ2-3; D is tentatively TRBD1 or TRBD2 (5 bases each). From germline, CDR1 is MNHEY and CDR2 SMNVEV (reference sequence). The CDR3 is 16 residues long. Trimming pared 4 bases from V and 3 bases from J, leaving 17 bases between.

V and J are TRBV7-8 and TRBJ1-1; 11 positions agree with TRBD1. V shed 4 bases and J 4 bases; nucleotides not matched to a gene: 5. The CDR3 runs 15 residues. Germline CDR1 and CDR2: SGHVS and FQNEAQ. CDR3 coding DNA: TGTGCCAGCAGCTCCCCCGGGACAGGGGGCACTGAAGCTTTCTTT. It codes for CASSSPGTGGTEAFF.

This clone was observed once. The rearrangement links TRBV9 to TRBJ2-7, with D possibly being TRBD2 (6 bases). Germline-derived CDR1 and CDR2 are SGDLS and YYNGEE. CDR3 size: 14 residues. V gave up 4 bases and J gave up 2 bases, with 13 bases separating them. The CDR3 DNA follows: TGTGCCAGCAGCCCCTCAGGAGGGGCCTACGAGCAGTACTTC. Translating it yields CASSPSGGAYEQYF. Full variable domain (rest looked up from reference TRBV9 and TRBJ2-7): DSGVTQTPKHLITATGQRVTLRCSPRSGDLSVYWYQQSLDQGLQFLIQYYNGEERAKGNILERFSAQQFPDLHSELNLSSLELGDSALYFCASSPSGGAYEQYFGPGTRLTVT.

This clone was detected only a few times. The chain couples TRBV6-4 to TRBJ2-6; no reliable D call. V was shortened by 3 bases and J by 1 base, with 7 bases between the two germline ends. This CDR3 is 15 amino acids long. From germline, CDR1 is MRHNA and CDR2 SNTAGT. The DNA for the CDR3 is TGTGCCAGCAGTGAAGCAGTATCTGGGGCCAACGTCCTGACTTTC. Protein sequence: CASSEAVSGANVLTF.

The chain has TRBV19 and TRBJ2-1; 15 bases map to TRBD2. The V and J ends lost 5 bases and 1 base, in that order; junction bases with no gene match: 9. This CDR3 comprises 19 residues. The germline V gene has CDR1 LNHDA and CDR2 SQIVND (reference sequence). CDR3 in amino acids: CASSEGLAGGGVSYNEQFF. As DNA, the CDR3 is TGTGCCAGTAGTGAGGGACTAGCGGGAGGCGGTGTTTCCTACAATGAGCAGTTCTTC.

CDR3 DNA sequence: TGTGCCAGCGCACCAGGGGGCGCGGCAGATACGCAGTATTTT. The encoded protein is CASAPGGAADTQYF. The chain uses TRBV10-3 and TRBJ2-3; 8 nucleotides align to TRBD1. There are 14 residues in the CDR3. V shed 10 bases and J 4 bases; nucleotides not matched to a gene: 10. Per the germline V gene, CDR1 is ENHRY and CDR2 is SYGVKD.

This chain links TRBV25-1 with TRBJ1-3, with D unclear. V was trimmed by 2 bases and J by 1 base, leaving 12 bases between them. CDR1 and CDR2 from the germline V gene are MGHDK and SYGVNS. CDR3 length: 16 residues. Here the CDR3 reads CASSEPTYKSGNTIYF. DNA for the CDR3: TGTGCCAGCAGTGAACCGACATACAAATCTGGAAACACCATATATTTT.

This clone was observed a single time. The rearrangement links TRBV6-1 to TRBJ2-7; the D gene is possibly TRBD1 (6 bases). Germline V gene data show CDR1 as MNHNS and CDR2 as SASEGT. This CDR3 has 17 residues. Trimming pared 2 bases from V and 2 bases from J, leaving 19 bases between. The CDR3 reads CASSERWDTSFPYEQYF. The CDR3 region has the DNA TGTGCCAGCAGTGAAAGGTGGGACACTTCTTTTCCCTACGAGCAGTACTTC.

The chain has TRBV5-1 and TRBJ2-1; D remains ambiguous. CDR1 SGHRS and CDR2 YFSETQ come from the germline V gene. The CDR3 runs to 15 residues. With 4 bases removed from V and 5 bases from J, the gap between germline ends came to 16 bases. CDR3 protein: CASSQQPPRNNEQFF. The CDR3 DNA reads as TGCGCCAGCAGCCAACAGCCGCCCCGCAACAATGAGCAGTTCTTC.

The table lists this clone with a count of one. The V and J genes are TRBV4-2 and TRBJ2-3, with 10 bases aligning to TRBD1. The ends lost 5 bases at V and 3 bases at J; junction bases unmatched: 11. CDR1 and CDR2 from the germline V gene are LGHNA and YNFKEQ. The CDR3 covers 17 residues. The CDR3 loop is CASSGRAGQGLTDTQYF. The DNA of the CDR3 is TGTGCCAGCAGCGGAAGGGCGGGACAGGGGCTGACAGATACGCAGTATTTT.

CDR3 protein: CASSLMYGTGELFF. The CDR3 nucleotides are TGTGCCAGCAGCTTAATGTACGGCACCGGGGAGCTGTTTTTT. The chain couples TRBV7-2 to TRBJ2-2; D is undetermined. Germline V gene sequence: CDR1 SGHTA, CDR2 FQGNSA. The CDR3 length is 14 residues. The germline V and J ends were trimmed by 2 bases and 4 bases, with 8 bases remaining between them.

V and J are TRBV6-5 and TRBJ2-1; 11 nucleotides line up with TRBD2. This CDR3 is 15 amino acids long. Germline V gene data show CDR1 as MNHEY and CDR2 as SVGAGI. The J segment lost 6 bases and the V segment lost 5 bases, leaving 6 bases of the junction unmatched. The CDR3 region has the DNA TGTGCCAGCAGTCCCGCCGGACTAGCGGGCAATGAGCAGTTCTTC. This encodes CASSPAGLAGNEQFF.

The chain has TRBV30 and TRBJ1-3; D remains ambiguous. The germline V gene has CDR1 GTSNPN and CDR2 SVGIG (reference sequence). The CDR3 runs 13 residues. Trimming cost V 1 base and J 4 bases, with 8 bases left between them. CDR3 DNA sequence: TGTGCCTGGAGTGCCCTGACAGGAAACACCATATATTTT. Protein sequence: CAWSALTGNTIYF. Looking up the rest from reference TRBV30 and TRBJ1-3 gives the full variable domain: SQTIHQWPATLVQPVGSPLSLECTVEGTSNPNLYWYRQAAGRGLQLLFYSVGIGQISSEVPQNLSASRPQDRQFILSSKKLLLSDSGFYLCAWSALTGNTIYFGEGSWLTVV.

Only one count was recorded for this clone. The J gene is TRBJ1-2, the V gene TRBV28, with unresolved D. Trimming stripped 6 bases from V and 4 bases from J, with 6 bases between. CDR3 size: 11 residues. Germline V CDR1 and CDR2: MDHEN, SYDVKM. The CDR3 sequence is CASSFLYGYTF. The CDR3 DNA is TGTGCCAGCAGCTTCCTCTATGGCTACACCTTC.

This clone was picked up one time. The CDR3 region has the DNA TGTGCCAGCAGGGCCGGGACAGGGTGGGGAGGGACTGAAGCTTTCTTT. Protein sequence: CASRAGTGWGGTEAFF. This sequence joins TRBV2 and TRBJ1-1, with 9 positions matching TRBD1. V lost 6 bases and J lost 5; bases outside the gene matches: 13. The CDR3 sequence is 16 residues long. The germline V gene has CDR1 SNHLY and CDR2 FYNNEI.

The chain combines TRBV2 with TRBJ2-2; the D gene is possibly TRBD2 (6 bases). V dropped 4 bases and J dropped 4 bases, with 13 bases sitting between them. The CDR3 covers 15 residues. The V gene's germline CDR1 is SNHLY and CDR2 FYNNEI. The CDR3 reads CASSGLGPSTGELFF. In DNA, the CDR3 is TGTGCCAGCAGTGGACTAGGCCCGTCCACCGGGGAGCTGTTTTTT.

In the case of this clone: Other DNA variants within this sample encode the same CDR3. The CDR3 nucleotides are TGTGCCAGCGGTAGAGGGGACTACGAGCAGTACTTC. It specifies CASGRGDYEQYF. The chain has TRBV19 and TRBJ2-7; the D gene could be TRBD1 or TRBD2 (5 bases each). The CDR3 has 12 amino acids. Trimming removed 9 bases at V and 3 bases at J, with 12 bases between. CDR1 LNHDA and CDR2 SQIVND come from the germline V gene (reference sequence).

V usage is TRBV10-3 and J usage is TRBJ2-5; no definite D call. CDR1 and CDR2 from the germline V gene are ENHRY and SYGVKD. Trimming cost V 2 bases and J 5 bases, with 12 bases left between them. The CDR3 extends over 14 amino acids. The CDR3 protein is CAISEATRPETQYF. For the CDR3, the DNA is TGTGCCATCAGTGAGGCTACAAGACCGGAGACCCAGTACTTC.

The rearrangement links TRBV5-1 to TRBJ2-5; no definite D call. Germline CDR1 SGHRS, CDR2 YFSETQ. The CDR3 length is 13 residues. V lost 0 bases to trimming and J lost 3 bases, with 6 bases between them. CDR3 DNA sequence: TGCGCCAGCAGCTTGGACACCAAAGAGACCCAGTACTTC. As protein: CASSLDTKETQYF. The variable domain in full, with the rest retrieved from reference TRBV5-1 and TRBJ2-5, is KAGVTQTPRYLIKTRGQQVTLSCSPISGHRSVSWYQQTPGQGLQFLFEYFSETQRNKGNFPGRFSGRQFSNSRSEMNVSTLELGDSALYLCASSLDTKETQYFGPGTRLLVL.

The chain uses TRBV7-9 and TRBJ1-4; D not resolved. Trimming stripped 1 base from V and 5 bases from J, with 11 bases between. Germline assignment: CDR1 SEHNR and CDR2 FQNEAQ (reference sequence). This CDR3 contains 15 residues. The CDR3 region is CASSLEGPVNEKLFF. The DNA for the CDR3 is TGTGCCAGCAGCTTAGAGGGCCCCGTCAATGAAAAACTGTTTTTT.

This sequence joins TRBV19 and TRBJ2-5; TRBD2 agrees at 8 bases. Germline CDR1 reads LNHDA; CDR2 reads SQIVND (reference sequence). Unmatched junction bases numbered 5, after V lost 2 bases and J lost 0 bases. The CDR3 contains 16 residues. The CDR3 DNA follows: TGTGCCAGTAGTATACGTGGCGGGAGGCACCAAGAGACCCAGTACTTC. Translating it yields CASSIRGGRHQETQYF.

The rearrangement links TRBV10-3 to TRBJ2-2, with TRBD1 matching 9 bases. Per the germline V gene, CDR1 is ENHRY and CDR2 is SYGVKD. The CDR3 contains 15 residues. V lost 5 bases to trimming and J lost 6 bases; unmatched junction nucleotides: 7. CDR3 residues: CAISSRDRVAGELFF. The CDR3 nucleotides read TGTGCCATCAGTTCCCGGGACAGGGTCGCCGGGGAGCTGTTTTTT.

The J gene is TRBJ1-1, the V gene TRBV6-5; maybe TRBD1 (6 bases). Trimming shortened V by 10 bases and J by 2 bases, and 17 bases separated the two germline ends. This CDR3 has 14 residues. Germline CDR1 MNHEY, CDR2 SVGAGI. In nucleotides, the CDR3 is TGTGCCACCTCTTCTCAGGGACAAAACACTGAAGCTTTCTTT. Translation: CATSSQGQNTEAFF.

This CDR3 is CASRGQGRANEQFF. The CDR3 DNA reads TGTGCCAGCAGGGGACAGGGAAGGGCCAATGAGCAGTTCTTC. V is TRBV2 and J is TRBJ2-1; 9 bases are a match to TRBD1. The germline gives CDR1 SNHLY, CDR2 FYNNEI. V lost 6 bases, J lost 6 bases, and 6 bases stayed unmatched. The CDR3 is 14 amino acids.